The 19 T cell receptor beta chains in this list originate from one sample, sequenced in a study of blood T cells in healthy people across ages. A second about 6 to 12 cycle PCR used barcoded and J-beta primers. Using its own MiXCR run on the 5' RACE reads, TCRdb lists one record per CDR3 protein. The sample includes 1.5 million to 2 million distinct CDR3 sequences, around half of them seen just once. The sample was blood. These receptors were obtained from a woman in her forties in good health.

CDR3 sequence: CASSQVASSSVYEQYV. CDR3 bases: TGCGCCAGCAGCCAAGTGGCCAGTTCGTCCGTCTACGAGCAGTACGTC. V usage is TRBV4-1 and J usage is TRBJ2-7; D not resolved. The CDR3 consists of 16 residues. Germline CDR1 reads MGHRA; CDR2 reads YSYEKL. Trimming pared 1 base from V and 3 bases from J, leaving 16 bases between.

This clonotype has a handful of counts. V is TRBV7-2 and J is TRBJ2-4; no clear D. The germline V and J ends were trimmed by 2 bases and 5 bases, with 10 bases remaining between them. The CDR3 extends over 14 amino acids. Germline CDR1 and CDR2: SGHTA and FQGNSA. As DNA, the CDR3 is TGTGCCAGCAGCTTAAGCAGGAGCCAAAACATTCAGTACTTC. This encodes CASSLSRSQNIQYF. Full variable domain (rest looked up from reference TRBV7-2 and TRBJ2-4): GAGVSQSPSNKVTEKGKDVELRCDPISGHTALYWYRQSLGQGLEFLIYFQGNSAPDKSGLPSDRFSAERTGGSVSTLTIQRTQQEDSAVYLCASSLSRSQNIQYFGAGTRLSVL.

The gene calls are TRBV10-3 and TRBJ1-2; D remains ambiguous. Germline V CDR1 and CDR2: ENHRY, SYGVKD. V was clipped by 6 bases and J by 5 bases, with 10 bases between them. CDR3 size: 12 residues. CDR3 region: CAIRETEYGYTF. CDR3 sequence (DNA): TGTGCCATCAGGGAGACGGAGTATGGCTACACCTTC.

This rearrangement joins TRBV6-5 to TRBJ2-6; D tentatively fits TRBD1 or TRBD2 (5 bases each). With 6 bases removed from V and 0 bases from J, the gap between germline ends came to 12 bases. The CDR3 is made up of 16 amino acids. Germline lookup yields CDR1 MNHEY and CDR2 SVGAGI. The CDR3 coding sequence is TGTGCCAGCAGACCGGGACGGTACTCTGGGGCCAACGTCCTGACTTTC. It encodes CASRPGRYSGANVLTF.

V usage is TRBV2 and J usage is TRBJ2-6, with TRBD1 matching over 8 bases. J was trimmed by 2 bases and V by 5 bases; bases with no gene match: 5. The CDR3 sequence is 16 residues long. The V gene's germline CDR1 is SNHLY and CDR2 FYNNEI. The CDR3: CASSWTGPTGANVLTF. In DNA form, the CDR3 reads TGTGCCAGCAGTTGGACAGGGCCGACTGGGGCCAACGTCCTGACTTTC.

J is TRBJ2-1 and V is TRBV25-1; 9 bases align to TRBD2. Germline V CDR1 and CDR2: MGHDK, SYGVNS. Germline trimming cut 6 bases from V and 8 bases from J; bases unmatched to any gene: 8. The CDR3 is 14 residues long. CDR3 nucleotide sequence: TGTGCCAGCAGGGAGTCCGGGACTAGCTATGAGCAGTTCTTC. Its translation is CASRESGTSYEQFF.

This clonotype has just a few counts. The chain joins TRBV27 to TRBJ2-5; the match to TRBD2 covers 7 bases. CDR1 MNHEY and CDR2 SMNVEV come from the germline V gene (reference sequence). V was clipped by 4 bases and J by 0 bases; unmatched bases: 17. This CDR3 contains 19 residues. The CDR3 sequence is CASSSSFFRSGVDQETQYF. The DNA of the CDR3 is TGTGCCAGCAGTTCATCTTTCTTTCGAAGCGGGGTAGACCAAGAGACCCAGTACTTC.

The CDR3 coding sequence is TGTGCCAGCAGTTTGGCACAGGGCCAGGAAAAACTGTTTTTT. Its translation: CASSLAQGQEKLFF. The chain employs TRBV12-3 or TRBV12-4 and TRBJ1-4; a weak D match, TRBD1 (6 bases). CDR3 length: 14 amino acids. Trimming removed 3 bases at V and 8 bases at J, with 13 bases between.

The chain couples TRBV20-1 to TRBJ2-1, with D tentatively TRBD2 (6 bases). CDR3 length equals 14 residues. CDR1 and CDR2 from the germline V gene are DFQATT and SNEGSKA (reference sequence). Between the trimmed V and J ends, which lost 1 base and 2 bases, there was a span of 9 bases. The CDR3 DNA reads TGCAGTGCTAGAGGACTAGGAGCCTACAATGAGCAGTTCTTC. Encoded protein: CSARGLGAYNEQFF.

This clonotype was seen a handful of times. The chain carries TRBV7-2 and TRBJ2-3, with D unresolved. This CDR3 contains 14 residues. Trimming left V 1 base short and J 2 bases short, with 7 bases between. Germline CDR1 reads SGHTA; CDR2 reads FQGNSA. The CDR3 sequence: CASSLENPTDTQYF. CDR3 nucleotide sequence: TGTGCCAGCAGCTTAGAGAACCCCACAGATACGCAGTATTTT.

This clonotype was picked up a small number of times. This chain connects TRBV28 to TRBJ2-1; D is undetermined. Germline CDR1 and CDR2: MDHEN and SYDVKM. The V end lost 4 bases, the J end lost 1 base, and 8 bases lay between the germline ends. This CDR3 contains 14 residues. CDR3 region: CASSSARSYNEQFF. The CDR3 bases are TGTGCCAGCAGTTCTGCACGATCCTACAATGAGCAGTTCTTC.

There are a few counts of this clonotype. The rearrangement uses TRBV7-6 and TRBJ2-1; D is tentatively TRBD1 or TRBD2 (5 bases each). The germline V gene encodes CDR1 SGHVS and CDR2 FNYEAQ. The V end was cut by 1 base, the J end by 8 bases, with 24 bases between. The CDR3 covers 18 residues. CDR3 sequence reads: CASSLEGEGFEGIDEQFF. Here the CDR3 DNA reads TGTGCCAGCAGCTTAGAGGGCGAGGGGTTTGAGGGGATTGATGAGCAGTTCTTC.

The chain couples TRBV5-1 to TRBJ2-1, with 7 bases that match TRBD1. Germline V gene lookup returns CDR1 SGHRS and CDR2 YFSETQ. The CDR3 totals 15 residues. The junction had 9 bases not matched to a gene; V was cut back by 4 bases and J by 5 bases. The chain's CDR3 is CASSADREKNNEQFF. As DNA, the CDR3 is TGCGCCAGCAGCGCCGACAGGGAGAAGAACAATGAGCAGTTCTTC.

This clonotype was recorded only once. The chain uses TRBV3-1 and TRBJ2-3; D unresolved. Trimming took off 8 bases at V and 0 bases at J, with 12 bases between the two ends. Germline CDR1 LGHDT, CDR2 YNNKEL (reference sequence). The CDR3 is made up of 14 amino acids. As DNA, the CDR3 is TGTGCCAGCGGACCGGAAAGAAGCACAGATACGCAGTATTTT. It specifies CASGPERSTDTQYF.

As concerns this clonotype: A much larger clone lies one base from this, so it may be a read error. The V and J genes are TRBV5-5 and TRBJ2-5; no clear D gene. The CDR3 extends over 16 amino acids. Germline CDR1 and CDR2: SGHKS and YYEKEE (reference sequence). V was cut by 4 bases and J by 2 bases, with 18 bases left in between. The CDR3 DNA reads as TGTGCCAGCAGCCTCTCCCACACAATGCGGCAAGAGACCCAGTACTTC. It is translated as CASSLSHTMRQETQYF.

This rearrangement joins TRBV28 to TRBJ2-3; TRBD1 is a possible D gene (5 bases). Germline CDR1 and CDR2: MDHEN and SYDVKM. V shed 6 bases and J shed 1 base, with 14 bases lying between them. The CDR3 is 15 residues long. The CDR3 protein is CASSGGAAGTDTQYF. CDR3 in DNA: TGTGCCAGCAGCGGTGGGGCAGCAGGCACAGATACGCAGTATTTT.

This sequence joins TRBV5-6 and TRBJ2-5; 7 bases align to TRBD1. The CDR3 loop spans 15 amino acids. V lost 2 bases, J lost 5 bases, and 9 bases stayed unmatched. CDR1 is SGHDT, CDR2 YYEEEE, per germline. The CDR3 bases are TGTGCCAGCAGCTTTATAACAGGGGTCCGCGAGACCCAGTACTTC. Its translation: CASSFITGVRETQYF.

This clonotype was picked up a small number of times. The rearrangement uses TRBV20-1 and TRBJ1-1; TRBD1 matches at 10 bases. The CDR3 consists of 13 residues. With V trimmed by 7 bases and J by 11 bases, 13 bases remained unmatched. Germline V lookup: CDR1 DFQATT, CDR2 SNEGSKA (reference sequence). Written as DNA, the CDR3 is TGCAGTGTTACCCGGGACAGGGGAGGATCGGCTTTCTTT. Residues: CSVTRDRGGSAFF.

This clonotype was counted a few times. The gene calls are TRBV28 and TRBJ2-7; unclear D gene. The V and J ends lost 4 bases and 2 bases respectively, with 12 bases between them. This CDR3 is built from 14 residues. CDR1 is MDHEN, CDR2 SYDVKM, per germline. CDR3 in DNA: TGTGCCAGCAGTTCCCCGGACGGACCCTACGAGCAGTACTTC. Translating gives CASSSPDGPYEQYF.